What follows are 26 T cell receptor beta chains derived from one specimen sequenced in a study of cytomegalovirus exposure and HLA in healthy donors (dated by TCRdb to the late 2010s). The library was obtained by the immunoSEQ multiplex PCR assay. The multiplex PCR relied on a mix of 60 forward primers for TCR Vbeta segments and 13 reverse primers for TCR Jbeta segments. Sourced from immuneACCESS, this table was stored by TCRdb with only in-frame sequences that have V and J called. A share of the clones is absent; for the studies checked, an unresolved V gene accounts for under half, and the remainder has no known explanation. The sample records more than 150,000 clones, approximately 84% of which are singletons. The ten largest clones take up around 1.4% of the sample. Sequenced: PBMCs. These receptors were obtained from a girl aged 5 to 17 in good health and CMV-seropositive.

This sequence joins TRBV7-8 and TRBJ2-1, with 8 nucleotides matching TRBD2. CDR1 is SGHVS, CDR2 FQNEAQ, per germline. This CDR3 is 19 amino acids long. With 4 bases clipped from V and 4 bases from J, the junction kept 18 bases outside the gene matches. The CDR3 DNA reads TGTGCCAGCAGCTCAGAATTTGCGGGAGGCTCACGAGGGTACAATGAGCAGTTCTTC. Protein sequence: CASSSEFAGGSRGYNEQFF.

This clone was seen a handful of times. The chain combines TRBV5-4 with TRBJ2-7; a possible D gene is TRBD2 (6 bases). Trimming pared 5 bases from V and 2 bases from J, leaving 17 bases between. There are 15 residues in the CDR3. CDR1 is SGHNT, CDR2 YYREEE, per germline (reference sequence). The CDR3 DNA is TGTGCCAGCAGTCCTAGTAACGCGGGGCCCTACGAGCAGTACTTC. This gives the protein CASSPSNAGPYEQYF.

The chain links TRBV5-1 to TRBJ2-7, with a weak D call TRBD2 (6 bases). Trimming shortened V by 3 bases and J by 2 bases, and 12 bases separated the two germline ends. Germline V gives CDR1 SGHRS, CDR2 YFSETQ. The CDR3 covers 14 residues. The CDR3 protein is CASSWGSGAYEQYF. In DNA, the CDR3 is TGCGCCAGCAGCTGGGGTAGCGGTGCCTACGAGCAGTACTTC.

This clone turned up a few times. V and J are TRBV6-5 and TRBJ2-7, with D unclear. Trimming took 5 bases from V and 6 from J, leaving 17 bases between them. From germline, CDR1 is MNHEY and CDR2 SVGAGI. The CDR3 loop spans 14 amino acids. The CDR3 DNA reads TGTGCCAGCAGTGAAGGAGCCGGCGCGAGCGAGCAGTACTTC. This encodes CASSEGAGASEQYF.

The chain has TRBV6-1 and TRBJ2-1; 7 bases match TRBD1. Per the germline V gene, CDR1 is MNHNS and CDR2 is SASEGT. V shed 4 bases, J shed 1 base, and the junction held 4 bases outside the gene matches. The CDR3 runs 15 residues. The CDR3 protein is CASSALTGSYNEQFF. The CDR3 DNA reads TGTGCCAGCAGTGCACTGACAGGGTCCTACAATGAGCAGTTCTTC.

V gene TRBV19 combines with J gene TRBJ1-1; the D gene is possibly TRBD1 (5 bases). Germline assignment: CDR1 LNHDA and CDR2 SQIVND (reference sequence). This CDR3 comprises 17 residues. V lost 3 bases, J lost 0 bases, and 17 bases lay in between. The CDR3 is CASSIRQWGVVNTEAFF. The CDR3 nucleotides are TGTGCCAGTAGTATTCGACAGTGGGGGGTTGTGAACACTGAAGCTTTCTTT.

This rearrangement joins TRBV6-1 to TRBJ2-7; D remains ambiguous. V lost 4 bases to trimming and J lost 0 bases, with 10 bases between them. Germline V gives CDR1 MNHNS, CDR2 SASEGT. The CDR3 loop spans 14 amino acids. The CDR3 sequence: CASSVGPISYEQYF. The CDR3 bases are TGTGCCAGCAGTGTTGGGCCCATCTCCTACGAGCAGTACTTC.

This chain uses TRBV7-9 with TRBJ2-7, with D possibly being TRBD1 (5 bases). Germline CDR1 is SEHNR and CDR2 is FQNEAQ (reference sequence). There are 16 residues in the CDR3. V was cut by 5 bases and J by 0 bases, with 17 bases left in between. The CDR3 is CASSTPQGSPSYEQYF. The CDR3 bases are TGTGCCAGCAGCACTCCCCAGGGTTCCCCCTCCTACGAGCAGTACTTC. Full variable domain (missing parts from reference TRBV7-9 and TRBJ2-7): DTGVSQNPRHKITKRGQNVTFRCDPISEHNRLYWYRQTLGQGPEFLTYFQNEAQLEKSRLLSDRFSAERPKGSFSTLEIQRTEQGDSAMYLCASSTPQGSPSYEQYFGPGTRLTVT.

The CDR3 DNA follows: TGTGCCATCTTAACCGGGAATGCAGATACGCAGTATTTT. Its protein is CAILTGNADTQYF. The V gene is TRBV10-3, the J gene TRBJ2-3, with D possibly matching TRBD2 (5 bases). The germline V gene encodes CDR1 ENHRY and CDR2 SYGVKD. The ends were cut back, 8 bases at V and 4 bases at J, with 13 bases in the middle. The CDR3 is 13 residues long.

In nucleotides, the CDR3 is TGTGCCAGCAGTTACGATGGGACAGGTAATCAGCCCCAGCATTTT. This sequence encodes CASSYDGTGNQPQHF. V and J are TRBV6-5 and TRBJ1-5; TRBD1 matches 8 bases. The CDR3 is 15 amino acids. Germline assignment: CDR1 MNHEY and CDR2 SVGAGI. V lost 2 bases, J lost 4 bases, and 4 bases stayed unmatched.

The chain links TRBV5-1 to TRBJ2-7, with a tentative D call TRBD1 (5 bases). The CDR3 consists of 14 residues. With 4 bases removed from V and 5 bases from J, the gap between germline ends came to 16 bases. CDR1 is SGHRS, CDR2 YFSETQ, per germline. CDR3 nucleotide sequence: TGCGCCAGCAGCCTACTTGGGGCAGCCCACGAGCAGTACTTC. Protein sequence: CASSLLGAAHEQYF.

The V and J genes are TRBV5-1 and TRBJ2-5, with D maybe TRBD1 (5 bases). The CDR3 has 17 amino acids. CDR1 SGHRS and CDR2 YFSETQ come from the germline V gene. V was pared by 0 bases and J by 2 bases, with 17 bases between. CDR3 residues: CASSLDSVVRGQETQYF. The CDR3 coding sequence is TGCGCCAGCAGCTTGGATTCCGTGGTAAGGGGACAAGAGACCCAGTACTTC.

The chain combines TRBV30 with TRBJ2-7; 7 bases align to TRBD1. J lost 4 bases, V lost 4 bases, and 4 bases had no gene match. This CDR3 contains 12 residues. Germline lookup yields CDR1 GTSNPN and CDR2 SVGIG (reference sequence). CDR3 nucleotide sequence: TGTGCCTGGACCGACAGGGAATACGAGCAGTACTTC. Its protein product is CAWTDREYEQYF.

This chain connects TRBV25-1 to TRBJ2-3; 7 bases are a match to TRBD1. The CDR3 sequence is 16 residues long. CDR1 and CDR2 (germline): MGHDK, SYGVNS. Trimming took 2 bases from V and 0 from J; bases not matched to a gene: 5. The CDR3 nucleotides are TGTGCCAGCAGTGAAAAACAGGGGAAAAGCACAGATACGCAGTATTTT. This translates into CASSEKQGKSTDTQYF. The complete variable domain, with remaining parts taken from reference TRBV25-1 and TRBJ2-3, reads EADIYQTPRYLVIGTGKKITLECSQTMGHDKMYWYQQDPGMELHLIHYSYGVNSTEKGDLSSESTVSRIRTEHFPLTLESARPSHTSQYLCASSEKQGKSTDTQYFGPGTRLTVL.

This clone occurred a few times. The genes are TRBV9 and TRBJ2-7; tentatively, D is TRBD2 (6 bases). CDR1 is SGDLS, CDR2 YYNGEE, per germline. V shed 0 bases and J shed 6 bases, with 10 bases lying between them. The CDR3 is made up of 13 amino acids. The CDR3 region has the DNA TGTGCCAGCAGCGTAGCTCCACTAGCCGAGCAGTACTTC. Translated, it gives CASSVAPLAEQYF.

The chain recombines TRBV5-6 with TRBJ2-4; D possibly corresponds to TRBD2 (6 bases). Trimming shortened V by 0 bases and J by 0 bases, and 13 bases separated the two germline ends. This CDR3 spans 17 amino acids. In germline, CDR1 is SGHDT, CDR2 YYEEEE. This CDR3 is CASSLVQGGIAKNIQYF. Here the CDR3 DNA reads TGTGCCAGCAGCTTGGTTCAGGGAGGTATAGCCAAAAACATTCAGTACTTC. The full variable domain, its missing parts supplied by reference TRBV5-6 and TRBJ2-4, is DAGVTQSPTHLIKTRGQQVTLRCSPKSGHDTVSWYQQALGQGPQFIFQYYEEEERQRGNFPDRFSGHQFPNYSSELNVNALLLGDSALYLCASSLVQGGIAKNIQYFGAGTRLSVL.

This chain connects TRBV30 to TRBJ2-3; 7 bases are a match to TRBD2. Germline assignment: CDR1 GTSNPN and CDR2 SVGIG (reference sequence). This CDR3 has 16 residues. V was clipped by 3 bases and J by 0 bases; unmatched bases: 9. For the CDR3, the DNA is TGTGCCTGGAGAACTGAGGGCGGGGGTAGCACAGATACGCAGTATTTT. This encodes CAWRTEGGGSTDTQYF.

This clone was counted only a few times. The rearrangement joins TRBV4-2 to TRBJ1-2, with D perhaps matching TRBD1 (6 bases). Germline CDR1 and CDR2: LGHNA and YNFKEQ. The CDR3 runs 16 residues. V lost 0 bases to trimming and J lost 2 bases, with 13 bases between them. CDR3 sequence reads: CASSQDLGQGNYGYTF. The CDR3 region has the DNA TGTGCCAGCAGCCAAGATCTAGGGCAGGGGAACTATGGCTACACCTTC.

This clone appeared once. The chain uses TRBV12-5 and TRBJ1-1; D is undetermined. The CDR3 has 18 residues. The germline V and J ends were trimmed by 3 bases and 1 base, with 21 bases remaining between them. Germline V gives CDR1 LGHNT, CDR2 FRNRAP. This CDR3 reads CASGFLLGGSFQNTEAFF. The CDR3 DNA is TGTGCTAGTGGTTTTCTCCTCGGAGGGTCATTCCAGAACACTGAAGCTTTCTTT.

The rearrangement uses TRBV11-2 and TRBJ2-2, with a weak D call TRBD2 (6 bases). The CDR3 has 15 amino acids. The ends were cut back, 5 bases at V and 5 bases at J, with 15 bases in the middle. Germline-derived CDR1 and CDR2 are SGHAT and FQNNGV. This chain's CDR3 is CASSTFRGKTGELFF. In DNA, the CDR3 is TGTGCCAGCAGCACCTTCCGGGGGAAAACCGGGGAGCTGTTTTTT.

The chain has TRBV7-9 and TRBJ1-5; D gene unclear. CDR3 length: 12 residues. Germline V gene data show CDR1 as SEHNR and CDR2 as FQNEAQ (reference sequence). Trimming stripped 5 bases from V and 5 bases from J, with 7 bases between. In DNA form, the CDR3 reads TGTGCCAGCAGCGCCGGTTATCAGCCCCAGCATTTT. It specifies CASSAGYQPQHF. Full variable domain (missing parts from reference TRBV7-9 and TRBJ1-5): DTGVSQNPRHKITKRGQNVTFRCDPISEHNRLYWYRQTLGQGPEFLTYFQNEAQLEKSRLLSDRFSAERPKGSFSTLEIQRTEQGDSAMYLCASSAGYQPQHFGDGTRLSIL.

The gene calls are TRBV7-2 and TRBJ2-5; possible D gene TRBD2, 5 bases. This CDR3 has 16 amino acids. The V gene lost 1 base and the J gene lost 1 base, with 13 bases spanning the gap. Germline V gene data show CDR1 as SGHTA and CDR2 as FQGNSA. The chain's CDR3 is CASSLGGGRTQETQYF. The CDR3, as DNA: TGTGCCAGCAGCTTAGGCGGAGGCAGAACCCAAGAGACCCAGTACTTC.

As regards this clone: This same CDR3 is encoded by further DNA sequences in the sample. The CDR3 coding sequence is TGTGCCTGGAGTGGAGGGAGCTACGAGCAGTACTTC. Its protein is CAWSGGSYEQYF. The chain combines TRBV30 with TRBJ2-7, with D possibly being TRBD2 (5 bases). The CDR3 runs 12 residues. The germline V and J ends were trimmed by 1 base and 3 bases, with 7 bases remaining between them. Germline CDR1 GTSNPN, CDR2 SVGIG (reference sequence).

The chain combines TRBV27 with TRBJ2-1; no definite D call. Germline CDR1 MNHEY, CDR2 SMNVEV (reference sequence). Trimming removed 2 bases from V and 0 bases from J, with 8 bases in between. The CDR3 is made up of 15 amino acids. CDR3 DNA: TGTGCCAGCAGTTTAGCTAAGAGCTCCTACAATGAGCAGTTCTTC. It encodes CASSLAKSSYNEQFF.

V is TRBV9 and J is TRBJ1-1; D is ambiguous. This CDR3 is built from 13 residues. The germline CDR1 and CDR2 sequences are SGDLS and YYNGEE. The V gene lost 0 bases and the J gene lost 8 bases, with 11 bases spanning the gap. The DNA of the CDR3 is TGTGCCAGCAGCGTAGGATCGAGGGCGGAAGCTTTCTTT. Amino acids: CASSVGSRAEAFF.

This chain links TRBV29-1 with TRBJ2-4; 7 bases are a match to TRBD2. The CDR3 extends over 17 amino acids. V gave up 4 bases and J gave up 1 base; unmatched junction bases: 13. From germline, CDR1 is SQVTM and CDR2 ANQGSEA. In DNA form, the CDR3 reads TGCAGCGTTGCTAAACGGGGCGGGAGCTTTGCCAAAAACATTCAGTACTTC. Its translation is CSVAKRGGSFAKNIQYF.